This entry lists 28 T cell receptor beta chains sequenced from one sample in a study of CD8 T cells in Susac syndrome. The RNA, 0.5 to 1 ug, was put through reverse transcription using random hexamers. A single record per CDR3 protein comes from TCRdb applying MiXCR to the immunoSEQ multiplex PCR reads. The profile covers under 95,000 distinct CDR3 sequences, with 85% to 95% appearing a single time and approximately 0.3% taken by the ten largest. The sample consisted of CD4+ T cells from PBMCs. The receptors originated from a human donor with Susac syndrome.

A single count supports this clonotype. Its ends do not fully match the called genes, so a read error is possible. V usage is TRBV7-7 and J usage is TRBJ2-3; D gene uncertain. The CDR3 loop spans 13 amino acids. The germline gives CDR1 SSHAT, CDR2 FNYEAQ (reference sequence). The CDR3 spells CASSFGSADTQYF. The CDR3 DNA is TGTGCTAGCAGCTTTGGGTCCGCAGATACGCAGTATTTT.

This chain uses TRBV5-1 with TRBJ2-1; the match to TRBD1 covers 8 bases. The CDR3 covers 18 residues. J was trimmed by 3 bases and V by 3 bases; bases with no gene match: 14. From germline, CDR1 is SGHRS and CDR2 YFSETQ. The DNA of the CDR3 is TGCGCCAGCAGCTCCGGGACAGGTTTTCGGGTCCTCTACAATGAGCAGTTCTTC. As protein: CASSSGTGFRVLYNEQFF. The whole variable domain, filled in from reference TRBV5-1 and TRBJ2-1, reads KAGVTQTPRYLIKTRGQQVTLSCSPISGHRSVSWYQQTPGQGLQFLFEYFSETQRNKGNFPGRFSGRQFSNSRSEMNVSTLELGDSALYLCASSSGTGFRVLYNEQFFGPGTRLTVL.

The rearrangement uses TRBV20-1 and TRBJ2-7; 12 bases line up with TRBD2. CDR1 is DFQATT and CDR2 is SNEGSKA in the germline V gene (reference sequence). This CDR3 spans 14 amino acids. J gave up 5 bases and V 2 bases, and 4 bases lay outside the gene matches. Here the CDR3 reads CSARKLAGGDEQYF. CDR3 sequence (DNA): TGCAGTGCTAGAAAGCTAGCGGGGGGGGACGAGCAGTACTTC.

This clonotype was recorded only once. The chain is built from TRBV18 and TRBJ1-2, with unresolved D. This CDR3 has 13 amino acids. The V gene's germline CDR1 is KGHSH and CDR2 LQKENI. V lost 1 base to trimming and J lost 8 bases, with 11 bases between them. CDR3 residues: CASSPQVRQGYTF. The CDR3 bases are TGTGCCAGCTCACCACAGGTGAGGCAAGGCTACACCTTC.

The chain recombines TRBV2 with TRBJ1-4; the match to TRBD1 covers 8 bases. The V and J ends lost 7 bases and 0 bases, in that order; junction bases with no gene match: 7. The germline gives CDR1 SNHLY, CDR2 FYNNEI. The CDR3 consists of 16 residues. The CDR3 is CASNGQGSSTNEKLFF. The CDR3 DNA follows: TGTGCCAGCAACGGACAGGGAAGTTCAACTAATGAAAAACTGTTTTTT.

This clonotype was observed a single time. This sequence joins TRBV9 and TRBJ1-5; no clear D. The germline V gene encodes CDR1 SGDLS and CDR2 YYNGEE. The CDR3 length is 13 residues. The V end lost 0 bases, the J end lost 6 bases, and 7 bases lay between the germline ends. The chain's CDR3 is CASSVEEAQPQHF. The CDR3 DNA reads TGTGCCAGCAGCGTAGAAGAGGCTCAGCCCCAGCATTTT.

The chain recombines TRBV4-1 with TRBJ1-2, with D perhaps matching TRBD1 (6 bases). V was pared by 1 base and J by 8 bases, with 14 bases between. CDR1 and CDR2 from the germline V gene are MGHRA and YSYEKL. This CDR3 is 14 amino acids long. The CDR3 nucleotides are TGCGCCAGCAGCCAAGTGGCGGACAGCAGGGGCTACACCTTC. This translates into CASSQVADSRGYTF.

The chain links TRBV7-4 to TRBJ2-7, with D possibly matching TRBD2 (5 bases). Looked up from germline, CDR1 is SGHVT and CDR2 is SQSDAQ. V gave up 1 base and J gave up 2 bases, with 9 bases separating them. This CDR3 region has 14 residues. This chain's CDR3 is CASSLGTGTYEQYF. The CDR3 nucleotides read TGTGCCAGCAGCTTAGGGACTGGTACCTACGAGCAGTACTTC.

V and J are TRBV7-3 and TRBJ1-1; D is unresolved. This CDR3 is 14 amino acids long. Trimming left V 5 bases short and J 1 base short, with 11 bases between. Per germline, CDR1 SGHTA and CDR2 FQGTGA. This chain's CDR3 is CASSPSGANTEAFF. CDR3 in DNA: TGTGCCAGCAGCCCCTCGGGAGCGAACACTGAAGCTTTCTTT.

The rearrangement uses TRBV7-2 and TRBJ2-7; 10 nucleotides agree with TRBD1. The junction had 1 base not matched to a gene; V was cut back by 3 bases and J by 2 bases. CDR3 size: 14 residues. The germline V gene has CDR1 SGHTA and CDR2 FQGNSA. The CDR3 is CASSLDRGTYEQYF. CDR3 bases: TGTGCCAGCAGCTTGGACAGGGGGACCTACGAGCAGTACTTC.

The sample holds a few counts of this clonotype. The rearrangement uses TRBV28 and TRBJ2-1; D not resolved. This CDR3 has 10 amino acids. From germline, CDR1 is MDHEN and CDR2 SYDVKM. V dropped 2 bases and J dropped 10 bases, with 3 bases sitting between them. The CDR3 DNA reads TGTGCCAGCAGTTTAGGGGAGCAGTTCTTC. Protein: CASSLGEQFF.

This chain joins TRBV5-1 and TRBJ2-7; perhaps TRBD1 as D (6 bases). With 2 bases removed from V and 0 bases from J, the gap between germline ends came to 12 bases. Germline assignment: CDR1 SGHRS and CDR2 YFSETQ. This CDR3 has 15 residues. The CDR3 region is CASSFSGTPSYEQYF. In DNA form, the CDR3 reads TGCGCCAGCAGCTTCTCCGGGACACCCTCCTACGAGCAGTACTTC.

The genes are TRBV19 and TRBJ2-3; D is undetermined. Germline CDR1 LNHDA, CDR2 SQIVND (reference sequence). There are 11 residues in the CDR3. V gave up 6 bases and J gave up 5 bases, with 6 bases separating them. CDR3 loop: CASRSRDTQYF. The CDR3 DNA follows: TGTGCCAGTAGGTCTAGAGATACGCAGTATTTT.

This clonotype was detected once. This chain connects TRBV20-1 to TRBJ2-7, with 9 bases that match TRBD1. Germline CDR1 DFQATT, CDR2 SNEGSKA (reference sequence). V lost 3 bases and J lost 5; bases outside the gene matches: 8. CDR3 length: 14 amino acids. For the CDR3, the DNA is TGCAGTGCTAGGACAGGGGGAGGGTACGACGAGCAGTACTTC. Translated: CSARTGGGYDEQYF.

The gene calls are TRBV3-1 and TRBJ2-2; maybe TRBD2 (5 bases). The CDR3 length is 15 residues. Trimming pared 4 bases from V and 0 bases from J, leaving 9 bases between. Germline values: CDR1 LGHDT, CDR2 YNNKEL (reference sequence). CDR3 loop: CASSLGLANTGELFF. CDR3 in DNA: TGTGCCAGCAGCCTCGGACTGGCGAACACCGGGGAGCTGTTTTTT.

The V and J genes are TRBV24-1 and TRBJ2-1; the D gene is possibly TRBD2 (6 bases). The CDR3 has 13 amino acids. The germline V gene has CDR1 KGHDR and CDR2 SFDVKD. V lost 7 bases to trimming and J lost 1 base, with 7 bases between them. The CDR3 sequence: CATRAGSYNEQFF. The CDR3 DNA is TGTGCCACCAGGGCGGGATCCTACAATGAGCAGTTCTTC.

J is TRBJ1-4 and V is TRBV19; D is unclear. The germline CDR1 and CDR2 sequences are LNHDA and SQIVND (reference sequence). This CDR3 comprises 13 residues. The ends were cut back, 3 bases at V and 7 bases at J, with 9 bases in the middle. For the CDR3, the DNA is TGTGCCAGTAGTATCGGCCGGATTGAAAAACTGTTTTTT. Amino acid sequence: CASSIGRIEKLFF.

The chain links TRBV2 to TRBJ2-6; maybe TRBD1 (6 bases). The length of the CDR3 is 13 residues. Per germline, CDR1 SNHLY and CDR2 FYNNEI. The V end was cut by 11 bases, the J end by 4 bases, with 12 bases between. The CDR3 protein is CASSGEGANVLTF. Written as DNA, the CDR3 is TGTGCCTCCTCAGGGGAAGGGGCCAACGTCCTGACTTTC. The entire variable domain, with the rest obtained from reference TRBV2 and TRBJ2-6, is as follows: EPEVTQTPSHQVTQMGQEVILRCVPISNHLYFYWYRQILGQKVEFLVSFYNNEISEKSEIFDDQFSVERPDGSNFTLKIRSTKLEDSAMYFCASSGEGANVLTFGAGSRLTVL.

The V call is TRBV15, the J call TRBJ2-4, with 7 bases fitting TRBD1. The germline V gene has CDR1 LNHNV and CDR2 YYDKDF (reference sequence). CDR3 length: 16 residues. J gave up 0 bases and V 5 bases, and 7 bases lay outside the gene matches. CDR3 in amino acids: CATSADRVLAKNIQYF. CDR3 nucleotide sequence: TGTGCCACCAGCGCTGACAGGGTCCTAGCCAAAAACATTCAGTACTTC.

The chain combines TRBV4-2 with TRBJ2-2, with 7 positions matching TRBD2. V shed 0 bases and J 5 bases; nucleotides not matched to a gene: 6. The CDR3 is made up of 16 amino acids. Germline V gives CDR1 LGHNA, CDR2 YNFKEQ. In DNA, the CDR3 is TGTGCCAGCAGCCAAGAGGGGACTATATTTACCGGGGAGCTGTTTTTT. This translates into CASSQEGTIFTGELFF.

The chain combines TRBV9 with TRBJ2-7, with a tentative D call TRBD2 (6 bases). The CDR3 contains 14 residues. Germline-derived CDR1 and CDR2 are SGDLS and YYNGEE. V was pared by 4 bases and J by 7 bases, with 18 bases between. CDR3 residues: CASSPAPGAREQYF. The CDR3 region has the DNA TGTGCCAGCAGCCCGGCACCGGGAGCGCGGGAGCAGTACTTC.

This chain's CDR3 is CSAVVGGLQETQYF. Written as DNA, the CDR3 is TGCAGTGCTGTGGTTGGGGGTCTCCAAGAGACCCAGTACTTC. V is TRBV20-1 and J is TRBJ2-5; perhaps D is TRBD1 or TRBD2 (5 bases each). CDR3 length: 14 residues. The germline CDR1 and CDR2 sequences are DFQATT and SNEGSKA (reference sequence). V was pared by 5 bases and J by 1 base, with 14 bases between.

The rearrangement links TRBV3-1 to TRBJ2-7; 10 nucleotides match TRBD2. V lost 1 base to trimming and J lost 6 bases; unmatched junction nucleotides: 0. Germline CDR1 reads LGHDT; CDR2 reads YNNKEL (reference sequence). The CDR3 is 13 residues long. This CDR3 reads CASSQVAGGEQYF. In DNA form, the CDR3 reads TGTGCCAGCAGCCAAGTAGCGGGGGGCGAGCAGTACTTC.

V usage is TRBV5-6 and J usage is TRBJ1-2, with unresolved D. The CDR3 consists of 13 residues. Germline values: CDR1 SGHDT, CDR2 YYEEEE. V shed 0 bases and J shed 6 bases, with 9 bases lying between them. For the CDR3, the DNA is TGTGCCAGCAGCTTGGCGGGTCCCAATGGCTACACCTTC. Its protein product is CASSLAGPNGYTF.

In DNA form, the CDR3 reads TGTGCCAGCAGCCTCACTAGGGGTACCGGGGAGCTGTTTTTT. This encodes CASSLTRGTGELFF. The chain links TRBV3-1 to TRBJ2-2; either TRBD1 or TRBD2 may supply D (5 bases each). The V gene lost 4 bases and the J gene lost 5 bases, with 11 bases spanning the gap. CDR1 LGHDT and CDR2 YNNKEL come from the germline V gene (reference sequence). This CDR3 spans 14 amino acids.

DNA of the CDR3: TGCGCCAGCTCTCTCGATAGCGGGGGGGTCAATGAGCAGTTCTTC. This translates into CASSLDSGGVNEQFF. The chain carries TRBV4-3 and TRBJ2-1; 11 nucleotides line up with TRBD2. Per germline, CDR1 LGHNA and CDR2 YSLEER. The CDR3 spans 15 residues. V trimming: 8 bases; J trimming: 6 bases; junction bases outside the gene matches: 9.

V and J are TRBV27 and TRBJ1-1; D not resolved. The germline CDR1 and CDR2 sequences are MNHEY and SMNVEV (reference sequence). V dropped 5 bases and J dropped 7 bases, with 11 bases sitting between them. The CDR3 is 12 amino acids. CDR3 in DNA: TGTGCCAGCAGTCGGGGAAGTAATGAAGCTTTCTTT. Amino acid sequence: CASSRGSNEAFF.

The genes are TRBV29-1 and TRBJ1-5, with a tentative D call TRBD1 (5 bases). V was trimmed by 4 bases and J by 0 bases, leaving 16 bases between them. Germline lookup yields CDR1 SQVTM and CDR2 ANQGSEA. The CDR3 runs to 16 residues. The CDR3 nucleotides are TGCAGCGTTGGGGACCTTCGGCACCTTAGCAATCAGCCCCAGCATTTT. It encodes CSVGDLRHLSNQPQHF.